This TCR beta chain originates from a study of blood T cell repertoires in COVID-19. The germline CDR1 and CDR2 sequences are MDHEN and SYDVKM. The CDR3 has 14 residues. V gave up 5 bases and J gave up 5 bases; unmatched junction bases: 5. Assay: immunoSEQ multiplex PCR; the TCRdb copy retains only in-frame clones and omits some. The sample records fewer than 450,000 clones, about 90% being singletons. The rearrangement uses TRBV28 and TRBJ1-1; 10 bases align to TRBD1. The sequence was obtained from a man younger than 35 who had recovered from COVID-19. Source material: PBMCs or T cells enriched from blood (not recorded which). The CDR3 DNA sequence: TGTGCCAGCAGTCCGGGACAGGGGAAAACTGAAGCTTTCTTT. It yields the protein CASSPGQGKTEAFF.